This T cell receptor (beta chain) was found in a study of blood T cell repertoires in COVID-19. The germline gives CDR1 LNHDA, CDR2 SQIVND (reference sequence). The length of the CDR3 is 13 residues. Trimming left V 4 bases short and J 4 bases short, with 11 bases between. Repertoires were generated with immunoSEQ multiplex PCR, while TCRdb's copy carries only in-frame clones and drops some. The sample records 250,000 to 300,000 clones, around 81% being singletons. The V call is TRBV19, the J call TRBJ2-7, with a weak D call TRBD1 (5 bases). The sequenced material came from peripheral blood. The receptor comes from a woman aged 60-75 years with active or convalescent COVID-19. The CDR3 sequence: CASSRERGYEQYF. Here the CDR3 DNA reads TGTGCCAGTAGTAGAGAAAGGGGATACGAGCAGTACTTC.